This entry lists 2 T cell receptor beta chains sequenced from one sample in a study of OX40 agonist ivuxolimab in advanced cancers. Profiling relied on immunoSEQ multiplex PCR, and the TCRdb table lists in-frame clones only, not all of them. The table records about 39,000 clones, roughly 92% of them present only once. The source material was CD4+ or CD8+ T cells sorted from blood, sampled in a trial of the OX40 agonist ivuxolimab. Receptors originate from an adult with an advanced solid tumor such as melanoma, head and neck, liver or kidney cancer.

The CDR3 DNA reads as TGCGCCAGCAGCCAATATGAATCCGGGACAGGGTCCTACGAGCAGTACTTC. Amino acid sequence: CASSQYESGTGSYEQYF. The rearrangement uses TRBV4-1 and TRBJ2-7; the match to TRBD1 covers 9 bases. V shed 2 bases and J 1 base; nucleotides not matched to a gene: 9. This CDR3 region has 17 residues. Looked up from germline, CDR1 is MGHRA and CDR2 is YSYEKL.

The CDR3 DNA reads TGTGCCAGCAGTTTAAGGACGGCTTCCGGGGAGCTGTTTTTT. Translation gives CASSLRTASGELFF. This chain uses TRBV27 with TRBJ2-2; D ambiguous. The CDR3 is 14 residues long. Germline-derived CDR1 and CDR2 are MNHEY and SMNVEV (reference sequence). Trimming took 2 bases from V and 6 from J, leaving 10 bases between them.